The clone carrying this T cell receptor beta chain was detected a few times. Its matching antigen is unknown. Trimming left V 7 bases short and J 8 bases short, with 13 bases between. The CDR3 sequence is 12 residues long. Germline lookup yields CDR1 SGHTA and CDR2 FQGNSA. TCR beta cDNA libraries had unique molecular identifiers. Roughly 500,000 cDNA molecules were obtained from approximately 0.91 to 9.4 million T cells. TCRdb reprocessed the PCR reads with MiXCR, giving one entry per CDR3 protein. The table has hundreds of thousands of distinct CDR3 sequences, around a third seen once. The data derive from a study of post-analysis software for immune sequencing data. Points from the study as a whole: Controls' normalized Chao1 diversity significantly exceeded that of multiple sclerosis patients. Patients showed TRBV5-6, TRBV5-1 and TRBV20-1 among 4 or 5 TRBV segments more frequent than in controls.

The clonotype comes from a girl aged 5 to 17 with multiple sclerosis. The chain links TRBV7-2 to TRBJ2-3; either TRBD1 or TRBD2 may fit D (6 bases each). Sequenced input: blood. CDR3 coding DNA: TGTGCCAGCATCGATCCGGGGGCTACGCAGTATTTT. Encoded protein: CASIDPGATQYF.